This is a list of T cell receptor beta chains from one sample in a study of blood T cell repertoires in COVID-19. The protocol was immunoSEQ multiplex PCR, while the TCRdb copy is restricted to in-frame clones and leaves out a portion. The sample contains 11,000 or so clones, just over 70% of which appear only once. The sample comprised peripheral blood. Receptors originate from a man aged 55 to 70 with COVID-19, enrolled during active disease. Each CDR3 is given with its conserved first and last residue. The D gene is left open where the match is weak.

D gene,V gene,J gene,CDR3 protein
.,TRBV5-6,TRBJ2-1,CASSLYNEQFF
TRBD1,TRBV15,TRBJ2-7,CATTTGQGAGAYEQYF
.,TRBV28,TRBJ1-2,CASSPPRGLGYTF
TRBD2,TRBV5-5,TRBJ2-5,CASSLGLAGGSTFQETQYF
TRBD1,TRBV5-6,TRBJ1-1,CASRRTGVITEAFF
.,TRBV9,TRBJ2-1,CASSPSSYNEQFF
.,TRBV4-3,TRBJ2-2,CASSQVRVTTGELFF
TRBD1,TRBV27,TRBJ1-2,CASSPYRGVGYGYTF
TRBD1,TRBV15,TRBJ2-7,CATSGMGQDYEQYF
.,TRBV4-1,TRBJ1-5,CASSPGTSLYSNQPQHF
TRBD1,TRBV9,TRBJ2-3,CASSVAGAGTGVVSTDTQYF
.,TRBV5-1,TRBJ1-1,CASSGPSLNTEAFF
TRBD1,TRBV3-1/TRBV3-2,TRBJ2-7,CASSQGIPGQGGEQYF
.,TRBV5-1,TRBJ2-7,CASSPREQSYEQYF
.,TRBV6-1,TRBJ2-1,CASSLQGGSYNEQFF
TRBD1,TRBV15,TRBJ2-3,CATSWTGGEDTQYF
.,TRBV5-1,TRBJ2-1,CASSTGTGGNEQFF
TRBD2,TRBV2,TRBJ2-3,CASSGNSGGIDTQYF
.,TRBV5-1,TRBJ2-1,CASTQVRGGAEQFF
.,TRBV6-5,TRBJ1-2,CASRLQGRHYGYTF
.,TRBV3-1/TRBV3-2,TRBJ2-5,CASSHVQQETQYF
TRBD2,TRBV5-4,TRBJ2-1,CASSLGSGRNKQFF
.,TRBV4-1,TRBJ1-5,CASSQEVGGSRAQHF
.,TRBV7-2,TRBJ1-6,CASSSIDLTGYNSPLHF
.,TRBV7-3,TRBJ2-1,CASSPTAGAGIHEQFF